These T cell receptor beta chains were read from a single sample in a study of PD-1 blockade in classical Hodgkin lymphoma. Sequenced by immunoSEQ multiplex PCR; TCRdb stores in-frame clones only, minus some. The table lists tens of thousands of clones, 71% of them singletons. This specimen was peripheral blood mononuclear cells (PBMCs), taken at baseline. All receptors come from a human donor with classical Hodgkin lymphoma. Each CDR3 is given with its conserved first and last residue. Fields, in order: clone size, D gene, V gene, J gene, CDR3 protein, CDR3 DNA. D genes are given only for firm matches. Where a row states a size, it is once, few, many or the class of an expanded clone; other rows omit it.

>once|-|TRBV30|TRBJ2-3
CAWTLGGGRTDTQYF
TGTGCCTGGACCCTAGGGGGGGGACGCACAGATACGCAGTATTTT
>medium-sized|TRBD1|TRBV7-6|TRBJ2-7
CASSLGQGNEQYF
TGTGCCAGCAGCTTAGGACAGGGGAACGAGCAGTACTTC
>-|TRBD1|TRBV4-3|TRBJ1-3
CASSPYQGGENTIYF
TGCGCCAGCAGCCCATACCAGGGGGGCGAAAACACCATATATTTT
>-|-|TRBV6-6|TRBJ1-2
CASSWGRTYGYTF
TGTGCCAGCAGTTGGGGGCGGACCTATGGCTACACCTTC
>-|-|TRBV21-1|TRBJ2-7
CASSNRRVSGRASYEQYF
TGTGCCAGCAGCAACCGCCGGGTTAGCGGGAGGGCCTCCTACGAGCAGTACTTC
>once|TRBD1|TRBV9|TRBJ2-3
CASSLIGTEGDTQYF
TGTGCCAGCAGCCTTATCGGGACAGAGGGAGATACGCAGTATTTT
>-|-|TRBV7-9|TRBJ1-2
CASSPAEQNYGYTF
TGTGCCAGCAGCCCCGCAGAACAGAACTATGGCTACACCTTC
>medium-sized|TRBD1|TRBV7-8|TRBJ2-7
CASSPPGTGGHEQYF
TGTGCCAGCAGCCCCCCGGGGACAGGGGGCCACGAGCAGTACTTC
>few|-|TRBV2|TRBJ1-6
CDQGRRNSPLHF
TGCGACCAAGGGCGCAGAAATTCACCCCTCCACTTT
>-|-|TRBV19|TRBJ2-6
CASTPPEGGANVLTF
TGTGCCAGTACCCCCCCGGAGGGTGGGGCCAACGTCCTGACTTTC
>-|-|TRBV18|TRBJ2-1
CASSPGGYEQFF
TGTGCCAGCTCACCAGGTGGCTATGAGCAGTTCTTC
>-|-|TRBV5-1|TRBJ2-3
CASSLEADTQYF
TGCGCCAGCAGCTTGGAAGCAGATACGCAGTATTTT
>-|-|TRBV11-2|TRBJ1-5
CASSRGPDQPQHF
TGTGCCAGCAGCCGAGGCCCAGATCAGCCCCAGCATTTT
>-|-|TRBV6-6|TRBJ1-2
CASNGDYGYTF
TGTGCCAGCAACGGAGACTATGGCTACACCTTC
>-|-|TRBV27|TRBJ2-1
CASSLLGTGTYNEQFF
TGTGCCAGCAGTCTGCTCGGGACGGGAACCTACAATGAGCAGTTCTTC
>-|TRBD1|TRBV27|TRBJ1-1
CASRIGGRAEAFF
TGTGCCAGCAGGATAGGGGGCCGGGCTGAAGCTTTCTTT
>-|TRBD1|TRBV30|TRBJ1-2
CAWSIGQGYGYTF
TGTGCCTGGAGCATAGGACAGGGCTATGGCTACACCTTC
>-|TRBD1|TRBV11-3|TRBJ2-3
CASSTGTGEEFGTDTQYF
TGTGCCAGCAGTACCGGGACAGGGGAAGAGTTTGGCACAGATACGCAGTATTTT
>-|-|TRBV29-1|TRBJ1-2
CSVDGGAQGYTF
TGCAGCGTTGATGGGGGGGCGCAAGGCTACACCTTC
>-|-|TRBV6-5|TRBJ1-2
CASSYDGNYGYTF
TGTGCCAGCAGTTACGATGGAAACTATGGCTACACCTTC
>-|-|TRBV14|TRBJ1-1
CASSPQGNTEAFF
TGTGCCAGCAGCCCGCAGGGGAACACTGAAGCTTTCTTT
>-|-|TRBV7-3|TRBJ1-2
CASSPSTGLASGYTF
TGTGCCAGCAGCCCATCAACAGGGCTGGCGAGTGGCTACACCTTC
>-|-|TRBV6-5|TRBJ2-3
CASSYSSRGSTDTQYF
TGTGCCAGCAGTTACAGCTCCCGAGGTAGCACAGATACGCAGTATTTT
>medium-sized|-|TRBV5-4|TRBJ1-2
CASSLDVEQGIVGYTF
TGTGCCAGCAGCTTGGACGTCGAACAGGGTATAGTTGGCTACACCTTC
>-|TRBD1|TRBV9|TRBJ2-7
CASSPTGGSSYEQYF
TGTGCCAGCAGCCCGACAGGGGGCAGCTCCTACGAGCAGTACTTC
>-|-|TRBV18|TRBJ2-7
CASSPVTGNEQYF
TGTGCCAGCTCACCGGTGACAGGTAACGAGCAGTACTTC
>few|-|TRBV9|TRBJ2-3
CASSGKRDTQYF
TGTGCCAGCAGCGGGAAGAGGGATACGCAGTATTTT
>-|TRBD2|TRBV29-1|TRBJ2-3
CSVLAWAGGHGDTQYF
TGCAGCGTTCTCGCGTGGGCGGGGGGGCACGGAGATACGCAGTATTTT
>few|-|TRBV30|TRBJ1-1
CAWDPGIGRNTEAFF
TGTGCCTGGGATCCCGGAATAGGGAGGAACACTGAAGCTTTCTTT
>few|-|TRBV6-1|TRBJ2-3
CASSEIMGEGVTDTQYF
TGTGCCAGCAGTGAAATTATGGGGGAGGGGGTCACAGATACGCAGTATTTT
>-|-|TRBV6-5|TRBJ2-7
CASSYSPYAEQYF
TGTGCCAGTAGTTATTCCCCCTATGCCGAGCAGTACTTC
>few|-|TRBV13|TRBJ2-7
CASSLNNYEQYF
TGTGCCAGCAGCTTAAATAATTACGAGCAGTACTTC
>-|TRBD1|TRBV19|TRBJ1-2
CATKGQGGYYGYTF
TGTGCCACCAAGGGACAGGGGGGTTACTATGGCTACACCTTC
>-|TRBD1|TRBV27|TRBJ2-2
CASSRTGDTGELFF
TGTGCCAGCAGTCGGACAGGGGATACCGGGGAGCTGTTTTTT
>-|TRBD2|TRBV29-1|TRBJ2-3
CSSYSGRGTDTQYF
TGCAGCTCTTATAGCGGGCGGGGGACAGATACGCAGTATTTT
>-|TRBD2|TRBV7-3|TRBJ2-3
CASSLWGLLLANTSTDTQYF
TGTGCCAGCAGCTTATGGGGTTTACTACTAGCGAACACTAGCACAGATACGCAGTATTTT
>-|-|TRBV9|TRBJ2-7
CASSVGPNTHEQYF
TGTGCCAGCAGCGTAGGGCCCAACACCCACGAGCAGTACTTC
>-|-|TRBV27|TRBJ2-7
CASAFGQGTYEQYF
TGTGCAAGCGCCTTTGGGCAAGGAACCTACGAGCAGTACTTC
>-|TRBD1|TRBV29-1|TRBJ1-2
CSVGTGANYGYTF
TGCAGCGTGGGGACAGGGGCTAACTATGGCTACACCTTC
>few|-|TRBV30|TRBJ1-5
CAWSAGTLASPQHF
TGTGCCTGGAGTGCCGGGACCCTTGCATCGCCCCAGCATTTT
>-|TRBD1|TRBV13|TRBJ2-7
CASTTTGRSEQYF
TGTGCCAGCACCACGACAGGGCGGAGCGAGCAGTACTTC
>-|-|TRBV18|TRBJ2-7
CASSPDTSYEQYF
TGTGCCAGCTCACCAGACACTAGCTACGAGCAGTACTTC
>-|TRBD2|TRBV29-1|TRBJ2-1
CSVEDLTGGYNEQFF
TGCAGCGTTGAAGATCTCACGGGAGGGTACAATGAGCAGTTCTTC
>-|TRBD1|TRBV4-3|TRBJ1-1
CASSPNRGLTEAFF
TGCGCCAGCAGCCCAAACAGGGGGCTTACTGAAGCTTTCTTT
>few|-|TRBV5-1|TRBJ2-7
CASTPDWAYEQYF
TGCGCCAGCACCCCGGACTGGGCCTACGAGCAGTACTTC
>-|-|TRBV27|TRBJ1-1
CASSFGVGAEAFF
TGTGCCAGCAGTTTCGGGGTTGGGGCTGAAGCTTTCTTT
>-|TRBD1|TRBV7-9|TRBJ2-5
CASSLTRGQQETQYF
TGTGCCAGCAGCCTTACACGGGGACAGCAAGAGACCCAGTACTTC
>-|-|TRBV30|TRBJ1-6
CAWSERAGSPLHF
TGTGCCTGGAGTGAACGGGCCGGTTCACCCCTCCACTTT
>few|-|TRBV19|TRBJ1-5
CASSLVTGPPQHF
TGTGCCAGTAGTCTGGTTACAGGGCCGCCCCAGCATTTT
>few|TRBD2|TRBV29-1|TRBJ2-1
CSVETLAGGYNEQFF
TGCAGCGTCGAAACTCTAGCGGGAGGTTACAATGAGCAGTTCTTC
>-|-|TRBV6-5|TRBJ1-5
CATRGVQKHF
TGTGCCACTAGAGGGGTGCAAAAACATTTT
>-|-|TRBV28|TRBJ1-1
CASSLPLENTEAFF
TGTGCCAGCAGCCTCCCGCTGGAGAACACTGAAGCTTTCTTT
>-|TRBD1|TRBV7-8|TRBJ2-7
CASSKNRDSFYEQYF
TGTGCCAGCAGCAAGAACCGGGACAGCTTCTACGAGCAGTACTTC
>-|-|TRBV2|TRBJ2-7
CASSGSAAGEQYF
TGTGCCAGCAGTGGGTCGGCGGCCGGGGAGCAGTACTTC
>-|-|TRBV29-1|TRBJ1-2
CSVAVSNYGYTF
TGCAGCGTTGCAGTGTCTAACTATGGCTACACCTTC
>-|TRBD1|TRBV5-1|TRBJ2-1
CASSFYGQGNYNEQFF
TGCGCCAGCAGCTTTTACGGACAGGGCAACTACAATGAGCAGTTCTTC